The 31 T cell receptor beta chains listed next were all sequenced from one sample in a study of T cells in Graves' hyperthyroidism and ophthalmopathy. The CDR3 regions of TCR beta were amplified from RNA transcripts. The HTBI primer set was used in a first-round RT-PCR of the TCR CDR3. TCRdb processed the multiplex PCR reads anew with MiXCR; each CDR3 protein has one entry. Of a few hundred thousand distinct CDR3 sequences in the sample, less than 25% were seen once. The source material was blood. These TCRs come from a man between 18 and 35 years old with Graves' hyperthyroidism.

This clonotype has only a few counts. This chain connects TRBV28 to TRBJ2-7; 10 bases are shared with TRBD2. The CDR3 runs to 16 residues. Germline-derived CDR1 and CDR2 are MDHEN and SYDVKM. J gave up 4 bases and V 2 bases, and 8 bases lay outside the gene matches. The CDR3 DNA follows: TGTGCCAGCAGTTTAACTAGCGGGACCACTTTGTACGAGCAGTACTTC. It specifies CASSLTSGTTLYEQYF.

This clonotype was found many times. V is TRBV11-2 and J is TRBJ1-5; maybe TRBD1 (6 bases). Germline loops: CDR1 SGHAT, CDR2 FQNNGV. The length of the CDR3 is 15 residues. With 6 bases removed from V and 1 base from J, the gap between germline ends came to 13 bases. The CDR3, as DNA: TGTGCCAGCAGTTCGGGGGCGGTCAGCAATCAGCCCCAGCATTTT. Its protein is CASSSGAVSNQPQHF.

The CDR3 DNA sequence: TGTGCCAGCAGATTGGAGGGGGGGATCTCCTACGAGCAGTACTTC. It specifies CASRLEGGISYEQYF. The gene calls are TRBV28 and TRBJ2-7, with a weak D call TRBD2 (7 bases). The CDR3 totals 15 residues. From germline, CDR1 is MDHEN and CDR2 SYDVKM. With 6 bases removed from V and 0 bases from J, the gap between germline ends came to 15 bases.

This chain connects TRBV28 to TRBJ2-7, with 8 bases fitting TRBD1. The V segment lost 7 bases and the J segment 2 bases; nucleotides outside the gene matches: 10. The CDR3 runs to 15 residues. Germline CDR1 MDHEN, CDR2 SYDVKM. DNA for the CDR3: TGTGCCAGCAATTACCCGGGACAGGCCACCTACGAGCAGTACTTC. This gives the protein CASNYPGQATYEQYF.

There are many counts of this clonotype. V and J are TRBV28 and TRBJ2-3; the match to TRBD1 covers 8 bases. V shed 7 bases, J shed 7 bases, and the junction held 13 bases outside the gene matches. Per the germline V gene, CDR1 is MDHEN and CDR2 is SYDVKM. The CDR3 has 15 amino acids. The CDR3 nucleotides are TGTGCCAGCACTCTCGACAGGGGCAGCCTCTATACGCAGTATTTT. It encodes CASTLDRGSLYTQYF. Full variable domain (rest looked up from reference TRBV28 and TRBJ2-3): DVKVTQSSRYLVKRTGEKVFLECVQDMDHENMFWYRQDPGLGLRLIYFSYDVKMKEKGDIPEGYSVSREKKERFSLILESASTNQTSMYLCASTLDRGSLYTQYFGPGTRLTVL.

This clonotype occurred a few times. CDR3 amino acids: CASSDTGGDEQYF. CDR3 nucleotide sequence: TGTGCCAGCAGTGATACCGGGGGCGACGAGCAGTACTTC. The chain recombines TRBV2 with TRBJ2-7; D is perhaps TRBD1 or TRBD2 (6 bases each). The CDR3 consists of 13 residues. V lost 3 bases and J 5 bases, leaving 11 bases between the germline ends. Germline V CDR1 and CDR2: SNHLY, FYNNEI.

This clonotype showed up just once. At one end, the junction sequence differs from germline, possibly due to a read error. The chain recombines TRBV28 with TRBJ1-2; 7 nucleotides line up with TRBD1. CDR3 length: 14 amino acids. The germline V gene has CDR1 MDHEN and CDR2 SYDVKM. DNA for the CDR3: TGTGCCAGCAGTACCCTCACAGGGGTACGTGGCCACACCTTC. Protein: CASSTLTGVRGHTF.

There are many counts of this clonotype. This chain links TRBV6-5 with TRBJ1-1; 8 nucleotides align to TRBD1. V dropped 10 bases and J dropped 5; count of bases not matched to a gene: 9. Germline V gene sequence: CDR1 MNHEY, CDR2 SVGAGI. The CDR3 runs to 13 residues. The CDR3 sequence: CATRRTGQTEAFF. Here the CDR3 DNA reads TGTGCCACCAGGAGGACAGGGCAAACTGAAGCTTTCTTT.

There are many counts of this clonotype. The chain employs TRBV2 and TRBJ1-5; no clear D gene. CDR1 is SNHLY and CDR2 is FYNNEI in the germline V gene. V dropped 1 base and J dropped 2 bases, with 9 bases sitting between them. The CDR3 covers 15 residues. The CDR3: CASSEGGQGNQPQHF. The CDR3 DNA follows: TGTGCCAGCAGTGAAGGCGGGCAGGGCAATCAGCCCCAGCATTTT.

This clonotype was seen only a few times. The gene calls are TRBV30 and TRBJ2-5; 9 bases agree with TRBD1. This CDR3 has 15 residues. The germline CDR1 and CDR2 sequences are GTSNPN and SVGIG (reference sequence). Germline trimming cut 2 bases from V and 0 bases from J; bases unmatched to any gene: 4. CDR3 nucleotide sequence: TGTGCCTGGAGTTCGGGACAGGGTCACCAAGAGACCCAGTACTTC. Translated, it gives CAWSSGQGHQETQYF.

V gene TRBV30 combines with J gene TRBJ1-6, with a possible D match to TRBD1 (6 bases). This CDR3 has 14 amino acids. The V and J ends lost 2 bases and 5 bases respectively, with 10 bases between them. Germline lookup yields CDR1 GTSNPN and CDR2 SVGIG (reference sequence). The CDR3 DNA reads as TGTGCCTGGAGTTCAGACAGGAATAATTCACCCCTCCACTTT. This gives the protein CAWSSDRNNSPLHF.

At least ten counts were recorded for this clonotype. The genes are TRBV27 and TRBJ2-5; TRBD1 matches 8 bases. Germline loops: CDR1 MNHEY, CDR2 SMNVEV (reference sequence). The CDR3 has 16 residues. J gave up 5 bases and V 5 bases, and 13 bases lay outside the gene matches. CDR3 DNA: TGTGCCAGCAGTGCCCGCCTCGGACAGGGTGGGGAGACCCAGTACTTC. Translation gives CASSARLGQGGETQYF.

This CDR3 is CATSRGGAGPYSYEQYF. The DNA for the CDR3 is TGTGCCACCAGCAGAGGGGGGGCAGGGCCCTACTCCTACGAGCAGTACTTC. This chain uses TRBV15 with TRBJ2-7, with D possibly called TRBD1 or TRBD2 (6 bases each). This CDR3 is built from 17 residues. V was shortened by 1 base and J by 0 bases, with 16 bases between the two germline ends. Germline CDR1 and CDR2: LNHNV and YYDKDF (reference sequence).

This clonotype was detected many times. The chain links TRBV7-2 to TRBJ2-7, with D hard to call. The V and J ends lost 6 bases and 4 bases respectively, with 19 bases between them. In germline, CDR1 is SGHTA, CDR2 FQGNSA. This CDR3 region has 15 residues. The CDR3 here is CASSLLAMGIYEQYF. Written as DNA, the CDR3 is TGTGCCAGCAGTCTCCTGGCTATGGGAATATACGAGCAGTACTTC.

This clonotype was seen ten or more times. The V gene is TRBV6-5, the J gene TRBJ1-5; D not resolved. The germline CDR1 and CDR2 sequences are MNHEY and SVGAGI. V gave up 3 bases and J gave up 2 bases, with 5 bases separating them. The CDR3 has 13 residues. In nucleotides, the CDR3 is TGTGCCAGCAGTTATGCAGGCAATCAGCCCCAGCATTTT. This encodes CASSYAGNQPQHF.

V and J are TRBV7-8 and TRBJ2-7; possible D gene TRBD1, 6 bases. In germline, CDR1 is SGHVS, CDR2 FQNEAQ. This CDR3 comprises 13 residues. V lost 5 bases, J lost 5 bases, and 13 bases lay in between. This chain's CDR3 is CASSPIRQDEQYF. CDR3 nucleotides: TGTGCCAGCAGCCCCATCCGACAGGACGAGCAGTACTTC.

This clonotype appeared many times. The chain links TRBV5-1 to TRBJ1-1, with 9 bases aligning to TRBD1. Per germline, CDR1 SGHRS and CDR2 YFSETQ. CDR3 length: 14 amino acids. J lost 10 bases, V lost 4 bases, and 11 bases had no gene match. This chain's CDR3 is CASSPPGTGNLAFF. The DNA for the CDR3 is TGCGCCAGCAGCCCCCCTGGGACAGGGAATTTAGCTTTCTTT. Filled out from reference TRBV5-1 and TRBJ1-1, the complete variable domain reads KAGVTQTPRYLIKTRGQQVTLSCSPISGHRSVSWYQQTPGQGLQFLFEYFSETQRNKGNFPGRFSGRQFSNSRSEMNVSTLELGDSALYLCASSPPGTGNLAFFGQGTRLTVV.

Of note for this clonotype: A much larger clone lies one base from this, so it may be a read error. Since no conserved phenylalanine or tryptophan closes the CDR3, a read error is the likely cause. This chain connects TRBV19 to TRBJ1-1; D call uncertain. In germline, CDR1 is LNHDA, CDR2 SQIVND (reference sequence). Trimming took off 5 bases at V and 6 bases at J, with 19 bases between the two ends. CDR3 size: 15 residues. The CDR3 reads CASSWRSGTGPEAFY. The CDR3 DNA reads TGTGCCAGTAGTTGGAGGTCTGGAACCGGGCCTGAAGCTTTCTAT.

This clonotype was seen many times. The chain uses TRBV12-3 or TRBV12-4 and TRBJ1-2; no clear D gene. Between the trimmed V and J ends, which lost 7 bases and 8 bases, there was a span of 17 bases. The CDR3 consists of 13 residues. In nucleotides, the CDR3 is TGTGCCAGCACCCAACAACAGCCAGGCGGCTACACCTTC. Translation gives CASTQQQPGGYTF.

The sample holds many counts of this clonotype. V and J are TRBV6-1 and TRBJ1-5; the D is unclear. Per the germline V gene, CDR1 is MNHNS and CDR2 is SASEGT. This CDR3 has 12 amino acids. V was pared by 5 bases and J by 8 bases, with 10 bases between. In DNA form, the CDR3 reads TGTGCCAGCAGTCGCCTGGGTGAGCCCCAGCATTTT. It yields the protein CASSRLGEPQHF.

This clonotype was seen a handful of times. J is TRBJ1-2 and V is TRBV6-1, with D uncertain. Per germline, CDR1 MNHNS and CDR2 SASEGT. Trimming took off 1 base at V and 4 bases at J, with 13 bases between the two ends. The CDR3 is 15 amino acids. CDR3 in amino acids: CASSEEEGVAYGYTF. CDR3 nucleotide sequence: TGTGCCAGCAGTGAAGAGGAGGGAGTCGCCTATGGCTACACCTTC.

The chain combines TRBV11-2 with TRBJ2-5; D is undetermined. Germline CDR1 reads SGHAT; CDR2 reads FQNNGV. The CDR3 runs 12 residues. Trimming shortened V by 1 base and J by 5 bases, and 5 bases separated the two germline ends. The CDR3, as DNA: TGTGCCAGCAGCTTAGTATGGGAGACCCAGTACTTC. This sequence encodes CASSLVWETQYF. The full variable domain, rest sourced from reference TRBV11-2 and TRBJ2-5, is EAGVAQSPRYKIIEKRQSVAFWCNPISGHATLYWYQQILGQGPKLLIQFQNNGVVDDSQLPKDRFSAERLKGVDSTLKIQPAKLEDSAVYLCASSLVWETQYFGPGTRLLVL.

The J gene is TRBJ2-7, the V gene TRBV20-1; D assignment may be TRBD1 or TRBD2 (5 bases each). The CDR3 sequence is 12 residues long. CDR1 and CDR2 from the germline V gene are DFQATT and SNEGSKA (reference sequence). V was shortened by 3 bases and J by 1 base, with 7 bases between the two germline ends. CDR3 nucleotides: TGCAGTGCTAGCGAGGGGTCCTACGAGCAGTACTTC. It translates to CSASEGSYEQYF.

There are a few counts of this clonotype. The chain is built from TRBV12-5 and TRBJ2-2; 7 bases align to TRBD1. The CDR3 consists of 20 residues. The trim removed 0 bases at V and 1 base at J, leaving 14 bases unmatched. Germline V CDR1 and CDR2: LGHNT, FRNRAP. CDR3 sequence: CASGLVLSGQRTRNTGELFF. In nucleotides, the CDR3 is TGTGCTAGTGGTTTGGTACTGTCGGGACAGAGGACGAGGAACACCGGGGAGCTGTTTTTT.

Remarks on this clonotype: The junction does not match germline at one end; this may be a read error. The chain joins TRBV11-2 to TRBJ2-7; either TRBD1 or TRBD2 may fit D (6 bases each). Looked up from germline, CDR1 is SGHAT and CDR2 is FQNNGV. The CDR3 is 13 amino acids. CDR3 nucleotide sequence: TGTGCCAGCAGCTTTGTTAGGGGGACTCTCACGGACTTC. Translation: CASSFVRGTLTDF.

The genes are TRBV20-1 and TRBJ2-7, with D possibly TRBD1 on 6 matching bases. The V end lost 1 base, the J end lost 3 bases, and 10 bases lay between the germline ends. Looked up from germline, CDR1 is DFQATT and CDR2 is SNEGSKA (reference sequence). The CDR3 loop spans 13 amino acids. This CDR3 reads CSARGRGDYEQYF. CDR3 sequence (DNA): TGCAGTGCTAGAGGCAGGGGCGACTACGAGCAGTACTTC.

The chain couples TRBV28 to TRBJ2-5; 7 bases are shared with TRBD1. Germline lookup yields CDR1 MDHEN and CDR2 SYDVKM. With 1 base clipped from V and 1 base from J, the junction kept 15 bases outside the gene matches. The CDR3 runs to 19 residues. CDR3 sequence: CASSLYPGTVELIQETQYF. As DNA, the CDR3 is TGTGCCAGCAGTTTATACCCCGGGACAGTAGAACTAATCCAAGAGACCCAGTACTTC.

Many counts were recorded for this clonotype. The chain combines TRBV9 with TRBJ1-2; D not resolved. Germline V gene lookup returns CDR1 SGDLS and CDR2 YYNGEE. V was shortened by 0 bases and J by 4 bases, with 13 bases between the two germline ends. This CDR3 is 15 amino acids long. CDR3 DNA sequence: TGTGCCAGCAGCGTAGAGGCGGCGGGCGGCTATGGCTACACCTTC. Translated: CASSVEAAGGYGYTF.

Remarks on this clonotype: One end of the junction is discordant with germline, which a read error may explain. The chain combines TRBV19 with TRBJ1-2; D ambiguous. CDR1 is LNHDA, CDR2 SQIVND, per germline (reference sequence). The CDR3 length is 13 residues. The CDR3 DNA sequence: TGTGTCAGTAGCAGCGGACGGACCTATGGCTACACCTTC. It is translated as CVSSSGRTYGYTF.

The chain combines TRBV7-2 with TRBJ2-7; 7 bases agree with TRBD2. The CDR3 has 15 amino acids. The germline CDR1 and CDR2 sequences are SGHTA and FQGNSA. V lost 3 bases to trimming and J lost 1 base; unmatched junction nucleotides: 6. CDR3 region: CASSFPSGVSYEQYF. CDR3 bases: TGTGCCAGCAGCTTTCCGAGCGGGGTTTCCTACGAGCAGTACTTC.

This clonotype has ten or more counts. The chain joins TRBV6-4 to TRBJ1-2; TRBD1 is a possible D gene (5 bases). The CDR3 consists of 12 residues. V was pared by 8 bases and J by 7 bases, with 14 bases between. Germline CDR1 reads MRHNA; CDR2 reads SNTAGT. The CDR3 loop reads CASRGRDGGYTF. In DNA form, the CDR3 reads TGTGCCAGCCGAGGCAGGGATGGTGGCTACACCTTC.